Listed below are T cell receptor beta chains from one sample, sequenced in a study of blood T cell repertoires in COVID-19. TCRdb keeps only in-frame clones here, not all; method: immunoSEQ multiplex PCR. The table records approximately 71,000 clones, around three quarters of them present only once. Specimen: peripheral blood. The receptors shown here come from a human donor in a cohort sampled during active COVID-19. CDR3s include the opening cysteine and the closing phenylalanine or tryptophan. D genes are given only for firm matches. Clone size is not always given. Where it is, it says once, few, many or a class for expanded clones.

j_call: TRBJ2-7
v_call: TRBV12-3/TRBV12-4
clone_size: few
d_call: .
cdr3_nt: TGTGCCAGCAGTTTAGGACATACCTACGAGCAGTACTTC
cdr3_aa: CASSLGHTYEQYF

j_call: TRBJ2-2
v_call: TRBV3-1/TRBV3-2
clone_size: .
d_call: .
cdr3_nt: TGTGCCAGCAGCCGTCGGGAAACCGGGGAGCTGTTTTTT
cdr3_aa: CASSRRETGELFF

j_call: TRBJ2-1
v_call: TRBV4-3
clone_size: .
d_call: TRBD2
cdr3_nt: TGCGCCAGCAGCCAAGATCACACTAGCGGGACAAGCTCCTACAATGAGCAGTTCTTC
cdr3_aa: CASSQDHTSGTSSYNEQFF

j_call: TRBJ2-5
v_call: TRBV2
clone_size: once
d_call: .
cdr3_nt: TGTGCCAGCATCGGGAGAGAGACCCAGTACTTC
cdr3_aa: CASIGRETQYF

j_call: TRBJ2-3
v_call: TRBV5-6
clone_size: .
d_call: TRBD1
cdr3_nt: TGTGCCAGCAGCCCTCCGGGACAGAGCACAGATACGCAGTATTTT
cdr3_aa: CASSPPGQSTDTQYF

j_call: TRBJ1-2
v_call: TRBV6-2/TRBV6-3
clone_size: .
d_call: .
cdr3_nt: TGTGCCAGCAGTTACATGGAGGCTAACTATGGCTACACCTTC
cdr3_aa: CASSYMEANYGYTF

j_call: TRBJ2-7
v_call: TRBV27
clone_size: .
d_call: TRBD2
cdr3_nt: TGTGCCAGCAGTTCATATTCCGGGACTAGCGGCTACGAGCAGTACTTC
cdr3_aa: CASSSYSGTSGYEQYF

j_call: TRBJ2-1
v_call: TRBV4-1
clone_size: .
d_call: TRBD2
cdr3_nt: TGCGCCAGCAGCCAAGATCCCAGCGGGAGCGGCGATGAGCAGTTCTTC
cdr3_aa: CASSQDPSGSGDEQFF

j_call: TRBJ2-7
v_call: TRBV7-2
clone_size: .
d_call: .
cdr3_nt: TGTGCCAGCAGCTTCCTTGGGGCCGGGAGTAACGAGCAGTACTTC
cdr3_aa: CASSFLGAGSNEQYF

j_call: TRBJ1-1
v_call: TRBV28
clone_size: .
d_call: .
cdr3_nt: TGTGCCAGCAGTTCCCTCGGGAGGACTGAAGCTTTCTTT
cdr3_aa: CASSSLGRTEAFF

j_call: TRBJ1-2
v_call: TRBV28
clone_size: .
d_call: TRBD1
cdr3_nt: TGTGCCAGCAGGTCTGGTGGGACAGGGGGACCTACCTATGGCTACACCTTC
cdr3_aa: CASRSGGTGGPTYGYTF

j_call: TRBJ1-6
v_call: TRBV28
clone_size: .
d_call: TRBD1
cdr3_nt: TGTGCCAGCAGATACACAGGGGCTAATTCACCCCTCCACTTT
cdr3_aa: CASRYTGANSPLHF

j_call: TRBJ1-2
v_call: TRBV28
clone_size: .
d_call: .
cdr3_nt: TGTGCCAGCAGTACGCAGTGGGGGGCTAACTATGGCTACACCTTC
cdr3_aa: CASSTQWGANYGYTF

j_call: TRBJ2-5
v_call: TRBV5-6
clone_size: few
d_call: TRBD2
cdr3_nt: TGTGCCAGCAGCTCCCTGGTAAAGCGGGAGAGTAGGGAGACCCAGTACTTC
cdr3_aa: CASSSLVKRESRETQYF

j_call: TRBJ2-4
v_call: TRBV11-2
clone_size: .
d_call: .
cdr3_nt: TGTGCCAGCAGCTTAGTCAGGGTGACCAAAAACATTCAGTACTTC
cdr3_aa: CASSLVRVTKNIQYF

j_call: TRBJ2-3
v_call: TRBV28
clone_size: .
d_call: TRBD2
cdr3_nt: TGTGCCAGCAGTTTGGGTCTAGCGGGAATGACAGATACGCAGTATTTT
cdr3_aa: CASSLGLAGMTDTQYF

j_call: TRBJ2-1
v_call: TRBV4-3
clone_size: .
d_call: TRBD1
cdr3_nt: TGCGCCAGCAGCCAAGATGGAGCAGGGGGATTCATCAATGAGCAGTTCTTC
cdr3_aa: CASSQDGAGGFINEQFF

j_call: TRBJ1-5
v_call: TRBV4-1
clone_size: .
d_call: .
cdr3_nt: TGCGCCAGCAGCCAAGATATCGAACAGTATAGCAATCAGCCCCAGCATTTT
cdr3_aa: CASSQDIEQYSNQPQHF

j_call: TRBJ2-1
v_call: TRBV30
clone_size: .
d_call: TRBD2
cdr3_nt: TGTGCCTGGACCCGGGGGGGGTTTGGCAATGAGCAGTTCTTC
cdr3_aa: CAWTRGGFGNEQFF

j_call: TRBJ2-1
v_call: TRBV5-4
clone_size: .
d_call: .
cdr3_nt: TGTGCCAGCAGCTTGTCCGCCTACAATGAGCAGTTCTTC
cdr3_aa: CASSLSAYNEQFF

j_call: TRBJ2-3
v_call: TRBV9
clone_size: .
d_call: .
cdr3_nt: TGTGCCAGCAGTCCCCGGGGTCAAACAGATACGCAGTATTTT
cdr3_aa: CASSPRGQTDTQYF

j_call: TRBJ2-7
v_call: TRBV5-1
clone_size: .
d_call: .
cdr3_nt: TGCGCCAGCAGCTTCGAACAGGGTGACGAGCAGTACTTC
cdr3_aa: CASSFEQGDEQYF

j_call: TRBJ2-2
v_call: TRBV5-1
clone_size: .
d_call: TRBD2
cdr3_nt: TGCGCCAGCAGCTTCTCAGGGAGGGTCACCGGGGAGCTGTTTTTT
cdr3_aa: CASSFSGRVTGELFF

j_call: TRBJ1-5
v_call: TRBV6-6
clone_size: .
d_call: TRBD1
cdr3_nt: TGTGCCAGCAGACGAGGACAGGGGAGCAATCAGCCCCAGCATTTT
cdr3_aa: CASRRGQGSNQPQHF

j_call: TRBJ1-2
v_call: TRBV28
clone_size: .
d_call: TRBD1
cdr3_nt: TGTGCCAGCAGTTCCAACTCCGACAGGGGCTATGGCTACACCTTC
cdr3_aa: CASSSNSDRGYGYTF

j_call: TRBJ2-7
v_call: TRBV12-3/TRBV12-4
clone_size: once
d_call: .
cdr3_nt: TGTGCCAGCAGTCTTAGATTCGAGCAGTACTTC
cdr3_aa: CASSLRFEQYF

j_call: TRBJ1-3
v_call: TRBV3-1/TRBV3-2
clone_size: .
d_call: .
cdr3_nt: TGTGCCAGCAGCCCGGGAGGGGCAATAAACTCTGGAAACACCATATATTTT
cdr3_aa: CASSPGGAINSGNTIYF

j_call: TRBJ1-4
v_call: TRBV4-1
clone_size: few
d_call: .
cdr3_nt: TGCGCCAGCAGCCAAGGAGCGTATCCCCCCAATGAAAAACTGTTTTTT
cdr3_aa: CASSQGAYPPNEKLFF

j_call: TRBJ2-6
v_call: TRBV12-3/TRBV12-4
clone_size: .
d_call: .
cdr3_nt: TGTGCCAGCATCCCCTCCGGGGCCAACGTCCTGACTTTC
cdr3_aa: CASIPSGANVLTF

j_call: TRBJ1-3
v_call: TRBV28
clone_size: .
d_call: .
cdr3_nt: TGTGCCAGCAGTTTCTTCGCAGGCCCGAGCTCTGGAAACACCATATATTTT
cdr3_aa: CASSFFAGPSSGNTIYF